The TCR beta chain described here comes from a study of sequential checkpoint blockade in melanoma. The treatment was: randomized to nivolumab then ipilimumab (arm A) or the reverse (arm B). This clone was counted between two and nine times. This CDR3 is 11 amino acids long. V shed 6 bases and J 6 bases; nucleotides not matched to a gene: 0. Germline assignment: CDR1 SEHNR and CDR2 FQNEAQ (reference sequence). Profiled with immunoSEQ multiplex PCR; TCRdb holds only in-frame clones, not every one. The sample contains more than 15,000 clones, 65% to 75% of which appear only once. The gene calls are TRBV7-9 and TRBJ1-2; 8 bases are a match to TRBD1. The starting material was CD8+ T cells sorted from blood (inferred from file names), obtained from a patient given nivolumab and ipilimumab in sequence. This TCR was sampled from a human donor with melanoma. Here the CDR3 reads CASRGQDGYTF. The CDR3 DNA sequence: TGTGCCAGCAGGGGACAGGATGGCTACACCTTC.